This T cell receptor (beta chain) was sequenced during a study of spatial heterogeneity in lung cancer. Study background: Follow-up PBMC samples were sequenced when available, at a median of roughly 2 years after resection. Study-wide results and limits: Blood contained ubiquitous expanded tumor TCRs more at resection than at follow-up.

This clonotype was detected only a few times. Its antigen is still unknown. Single TCR cDNA molecules each had their own unique molecular identifier. TCRdb recomputed calls from the 5' RACE reads with MiXCR, one row per CDR3 protein. This sample carries roughly 120,000 distinct CDR3 sequences, roughly 10% of them seen once, and the ten largest clones take roughly 24%. V was clipped by 1 base and J by 2 bases, with 15 bases between them. Germline-derived CDR1 and CDR2 are LGHNA and YNFKEQ. This CDR3 is built from 17 residues. Time point in this sample: blood at routine non-recurrence follow-up after resection. Unsorted samples of tumor, nontumor lung or frozen PBMC had their whole RNA sequenced.

The rearrangement links TRBV4-2 to TRBJ2-1; a weak D match, TRBD2 (5 bases). This receptor was obtained from a female donor with early-stage non-small cell lung cancer. The sequenced sample was PBMCs, obtained at follow-up. The CDR3 is CASSQAQSSGAYNEQFF. In DNA, the CDR3 is TGTGCCAGCAGCCAAGCCCAGTCGAGCGGAGCCTACAATGAGCAGTTCTTC.